One and the same sample provided the 28 T cell receptor beta chains below, sequenced in a study of T cells after yellow fever vaccination. Each CDR3 protein is one row after TCRdb ran MiXCR on the 5' RACE reads. The sample holds 120,000 or so distinct CDR3 sequences; 12% to 15% are singletons and the top ten take roughly 41%. The source material was CD8+ T cells sorted from PBMCs, sampled 5 days after the yellow fever booster vaccination. Receptors were obtained from a man aged 18 to 35 who received the YFV17D yellow fever vaccine.

This clonotype was seen only a few times. This chain joins TRBV12-3 or TRBV12-4 and TRBJ1-2; D ambiguous. Trimming took off 2 bases at V and 5 bases at J, with 12 bases between the two ends. This CDR3 spans 14 amino acids. CDR3 amino acids: CASSLMSETYGYTF. CDR3 coding DNA: TGTGCCAGCAGTTTAATGTCAGAGACTTATGGCTACACCTTC.

V gene TRBV7-2 combines with J gene TRBJ2-1, with 11 bases aligning to TRBD2. This CDR3 is 14 amino acids long. From germline, CDR1 is SGHTA and CDR2 FQGNSA. V gave up 5 bases and J gave up 9 bases; unmatched junction bases: 6. The CDR3 nucleotides read TGTGCCAGCAGCCCTACTAGCGGGGGCCCTGAGCAGTTCTTC. Amino acids: CASSPTSGGPEQFF.

This clonotype was observed a few times. The rearrangement joins TRBV7-9 to TRBJ1-6; 8 nucleotides line up with TRBD1. The CDR3 has 15 residues. Trimming cost V 8 bases and J 5 bases; bases outside gene matches: 8. The germline V gene encodes CDR1 SEHNR and CDR2 FQNEAQ (reference sequence). DNA for the CDR3: TGTGCCAGCCAAGGACAGGGAACGGATAATTCACCCCTCCACTTT. It translates to CASQGQGTDNSPLHF.

The rearrangement uses TRBV4-1 and TRBJ2-1, with 11 bases identical to TRBD2. CDR1 and CDR2 (germline): MGHRA, YSYEKL. CDR3 length equals 16 residues. Unmatched junction bases numbered 5, after V lost 0 bases and J lost 7 bases. This chain's CDR3 is CASSQELAGAFNEQFF. Here the CDR3 DNA reads TGCGCCAGCAGCCAAGAACTAGCGGGGGCATTTAATGAGCAGTTCTTC.

This clonotype has just a few counts. The V call is TRBV4-1, the J call TRBJ2-7; D not resolved. In germline, CDR1 is MGHRA, CDR2 YSYEKL. V was trimmed by 4 bases and J by 4 bases, leaving 11 bases between them. This CDR3 comprises 13 residues. CDR3 sequence reads: CASSPIAGYEQYF. Here the CDR3 DNA reads TGCGCCAGCAGCCCTATCGCAGGTTACGAGCAGTACTTC.

This clonotype was recorded at least ten times. The chain carries TRBV4-3 and TRBJ2-1, with 8 bases that match TRBD2. The V gene end was trimmed by 0 bases and the J gene end by 4 bases; junction bases not matched to a gene: 5. CDR1 is LGHNA and CDR2 is YSLEER in the germline V gene. The CDR3 has 16 amino acids. CDR3 DNA: TGCGCCAGCAGCCAAGATACGGGGGGGTCTTACAATGAGCAGTTCTTC. This sequence encodes CASSQDTGGSYNEQFF.

This clonotype has just a few counts. The rearrangement joins TRBV19 to TRBJ2-4; a possible D gene is TRBD1 (5 bases). The V gene lost 8 bases and the J gene lost 6 bases, with 11 bases spanning the gap. Germline loops: CDR1 LNHDA, CDR2 SQIVND (reference sequence). The CDR3 is 12 amino acids. Written as DNA, the CDR3 is TGTGCCAGTTCTTTCGACAGAAACATTCAGTACTTC. It encodes CASSFDRNIQYF.

This clonotype was observed many times. V is TRBV7-9 and J is TRBJ2-7; D gene ambiguous. V was shortened by 4 bases and J by 4 bases, with 8 bases between the two germline ends. Germline V lookup: CDR1 SEHNR, CDR2 FQNEAQ (reference sequence). The CDR3 has 12 amino acids. CDR3 in DNA: TGTGCCAGCAGCTCATTATCATACGAGCAGTACTTC. It is translated as CASSSLSYEQYF.

The V and J genes are TRBV4-1 and TRBJ2-7; D might be TRBD1 or TRBD2, each matching 5 bases. The germline CDR1 and CDR2 sequences are MGHRA and YSYEKL. The CDR3 extends over 16 amino acids. Trimming removed 6 bases at V and 3 bases at J, with 21 bases between. DNA of the CDR3: TGCGCCAGCAGTCGACATACCCGGGACGTCGGCTACGAGCAGTACTTC. Its protein product is CASSRHTRDVGYEQYF.

The chain is built from TRBV6-5 and TRBJ2-7, with TRBD1 matching over 11 bases. With 5 bases clipped from V and 5 bases from J, the junction kept 11 bases outside the gene matches. CDR1 is MNHEY and CDR2 is SVGAGI in the germline V gene. The CDR3 consists of 16 residues. CDR3 residues: CASSTAGTGGVHEQYF. CDR3 coding DNA: TGTGCCAGCAGTACGGCCGGGACAGGGGGGGTACACGAGCAGTACTTC.

V is TRBV7-2 and J is TRBJ2-7; D not certain. Per the germline V gene, CDR1 is SGHTA and CDR2 is FQGNSA. The CDR3 extends over 14 amino acids. Between the trimmed V and J ends, which lost 1 base and 2 bases, there was a span of 9 bases. The CDR3 spells CASSLDGGAYEQYV. The CDR3 DNA reads TGTGCCAGCAGCTTAGACGGCGGTGCCTACGAGCAGTACGTC.

This chain connects TRBV7-6 to TRBJ1-4; unclear D gene. The CDR3 consists of 17 residues. Germline values: CDR1 SGHVS, CDR2 FNYEAQ. The V end lost 6 bases, the J end lost 0 bases, and 17 bases lay between the germline ends. The CDR3, as DNA: TGTGCCAGCAGTTCCGCCCCCTTTCAAGCAACTAATGAAAAACTGTTTTTT. It is translated as CASSSAPFQATNEKLFF.

The table lists this clonotype with many counts. This chain links TRBV11-2 with TRBJ2-7; D remains unclear. This CDR3 region has 10 residues. Deletions cut 7 bases from V and 5 bases from J, with 6 bases between. Germline-derived CDR1 and CDR2 are SGHAT and FQNNGV. CDR3 protein: CASKSDEQYF. CDR3 nucleotides: TGTGCCAGCAAGTCTGACGAGCAGTACTTC.

V usage is TRBV13 and J usage is TRBJ2-2; no clear D. This CDR3 contains 16 residues. Deletions cut 3 bases from V and 0 bases from J, with 11 bases between. The germline gives CDR1 PRHDT, CDR2 FYEKMQ (reference sequence). The CDR3 is CASSFGGSPNTGELFF. DNA of the CDR3: TGTGCCAGCAGCTTTGGTGGTTCTCCGAACACCGGGGAGCTGTTTTTT.

The DNA for the CDR3 is TGTGCCAGCAGCCTAGGTCTCGAGCAGTACGTC. This codes for CASSLGLEQYV. This sequence joins TRBV12-3 or TRBV12-4 and TRBJ2-7; D remains unclear. The V and J ends lost 6 bases and 6 bases respectively, with 9 bases between them. This CDR3 comprises 11 residues.

This sequence joins TRBV11-2 and TRBJ2-7; D tentatively fits TRBD1 or TRBD2 (5 bases each). The germline V gene has CDR1 SGHAT and CDR2 FQNNGV. This CDR3 spans 14 amino acids. Trimming left V 3 bases short and J 5 bases short, with 14 bases between. This CDR3 reads CASSFGGTSHEQYF. CDR3 DNA: TGTGCCAGCAGCTTTGGGGGAACGAGCCACGAGCAGTACTTC.

The J gene is TRBJ2-5, the V gene TRBV2; TRBD2 matches 8 bases. J was trimmed by 4 bases and V by 8 bases; bases with no gene match: 9. Germline V lookup: CDR1 SNHLY, CDR2 FYNNEI. This CDR3 comprises 14 residues. CDR3 coding DNA: TGTGCCAGCGCTGATGGGCTAGCGGGAGAGACCCAGTACTTC. It encodes CASADGLAGETQYF.

The CDR3 bases are TGTGCCAGCACCCACTTCGGGGTCTTCCCTCAGCCCCAGCATTTT. As protein: CASTHFGVFPQPQHF. V usage is TRBV6-2 or TRBV6-3 and J usage is TRBJ1-5; D remains unclear. The CDR3 extends over 15 amino acids. Germline CDR1 and CDR2: MNHEY and SVGEGT. Trimming cost V 7 bases and J 6 bases, with 19 bases left between them.

This clonotype has a handful of counts. The rearrangement links TRBV5-1 to TRBJ2-2; D not certain. Germline CDR1 and CDR2: SGHRS and YFSETQ. CDR3 length: 13 residues. V was clipped by 2 bases and J by 7 bases, with 9 bases between them. In DNA, the CDR3 is TGCGCCAGCAGCTTTGCCCCGCTCGGGGAGCTGTTTTTT. It is translated as CASSFAPLGELFF.

This clonotype came up many times. The V call is TRBV6-2 or TRBV6-3, the J call TRBJ1-2; 9 nucleotides match TRBD1. The CDR3 length is 13 residues. V lost 2 bases and J lost 8; bases outside the gene matches: 3. The germline CDR1 and CDR2 sequences are MNHEY and SVGEGT. CDR3 residues: CASSYRTGEGYTF. The CDR3 DNA follows: TGTGCCAGCAGTTACCGGACAGGGGAAGGCTACACCTTC.

This clonotype has more than one count but fewer than ten. CDR3 loop: CASSYSQGAYEQYV. CDR3 DNA: TGTGCCAGCAGTTACTCTCAGGGGGCCTACGAGCAGTACGTC. V gene TRBV6-5 combines with J gene TRBJ2-7; TRBD1 matches at 7 bases. Trimming removed 0 bases from V and 2 bases from J; junction bases left unmatched: 1. Germline assignment: CDR1 MNHEY and CDR2 SVGAGI. The CDR3 covers 14 residues.

This clonotype was seen at least ten times. The chain recombines TRBV4-1 with TRBJ2-7; perhaps TRBD1 as D (6 bases). Germline assignment: CDR1 MGHRA and CDR2 YSYEKL. This CDR3 comprises 16 residues. V lost 0 bases, J lost 0 bases, and 12 bases lay in between. The CDR3 DNA reads as TGCGCCAGCAGCCAAGATGGCACAGGGAGCTCCTACGAGCAGTACTTC. Protein product: CASSQDGTGSSYEQYF.

Only a few counts were recorded for this clonotype. This chain links TRBV7-2 with TRBJ1-6; TRBD1 matches at 10 bases. Germline CDR1 and CDR2: SGHTA and FQGNSA. V lost 6 bases, J lost 7 bases, and 6 bases stayed unmatched. The length of the CDR3 is 15 residues. As DNA, the CDR3 is TGTGCCAGCAGTTCACCGACAGGGGGCAATTCACCCCTCCACTTT. This encodes CASSSPTGGNSPLHF.

This chain joins TRBV6-2 or TRBV6-3 and TRBJ2-1; D ambiguous. The germline V gene encodes CDR1 MNHEY and CDR2 SVGEGT. CDR3 length equals 14 residues. V was trimmed by 4 bases and J by 10 bases, leaving 17 bases between them. CDR3 nucleotides: TGTGCCAGCAGTTTCCTTCGAAGCGTTGACGAGCAGTTCTTC. Translated, it gives CASSFLRSVDEQFF.

This sequence joins TRBV11-2 and TRBJ2-3; D call uncertain. The CDR3 spans 12 residues. V dropped 2 bases and J dropped 4 bases, with 4 bases sitting between them. CDR1 and CDR2 from the germline V gene are SGHAT and FQNNGV. The CDR3 protein is CASSLFADTQYF. The CDR3 bases are TGTGCCAGCAGCTTATTCGCAGATACGCAGTATTTT.

The CDR3 DNA reads TGTGCCAGCAGGGAAACCGGGACACCGAAAGAAGCTTTCTTT. It specifies CASRETGTPKEAFF. This sequence joins TRBV28 and TRBJ1-1, with TRBD1 as a possible D gene (6 bases). V shed 6 bases and J shed 8 bases, with 19 bases lying between them. Looked up from germline, CDR1 is MDHEN and CDR2 is SYDVKM. The CDR3 loop spans 14 amino acids.

The chain has TRBV18 and TRBJ2-1; D unresolved. The CDR3 covers 13 residues. Germline V gene lookup returns CDR1 KGHSH and CDR2 LQKENI. Trimming removed 0 bases at V and 8 bases at J, with 8 bases between. This CDR3 is CASSPPETDEQFF. In DNA form, the CDR3 reads TGTGCCAGCTCACCACCGGAAACAGATGAGCAGTTCTTC.

In its sample, this clonotype was seen a few times. The chain combines TRBV27 with TRBJ2-3, with D unclear. Germline CDR1 MNHEY, CDR2 SMNVEV (reference sequence). The CDR3 loop spans 12 amino acids. The V gene lost 8 bases and the J gene lost 6 bases, with 12 bases spanning the gap. CDR3 sequence (DNA): TGTGCCAGCGGAGAGGTACCCGATACGCAGTATTTT. This translates into CASGEVPDTQYF.